What follows describes a single TCR beta chain. The table came from immunoSEQ multiplex PCR; TCRdb's copy has only in-frame clones and leaves some out. Here the sample spans about 200,000 clones, roughly nine tenths being singletons. The source of the sample is a study of blood T cell repertoires in COVID-19. The CDR3 runs 13 residues. Deletions cut 1 base from V and 11 bases from J, with 11 bases between. Looked up from germline, CDR1 is MGHDK and CDR2 is SYGVNS. V is TRBV25-1 and J is TRBJ1-4; D unclear. The origin of this receptor is a woman aged 70 to 79 with acute or convalescent COVID-19. The sample was peripheral blood. CDR3 sequence (DNA): TGTGCCAGCAGTGAATTAACATCGGAGAAACTGTTTTTT. Amino acid sequence: CASSELTSEKLFF.